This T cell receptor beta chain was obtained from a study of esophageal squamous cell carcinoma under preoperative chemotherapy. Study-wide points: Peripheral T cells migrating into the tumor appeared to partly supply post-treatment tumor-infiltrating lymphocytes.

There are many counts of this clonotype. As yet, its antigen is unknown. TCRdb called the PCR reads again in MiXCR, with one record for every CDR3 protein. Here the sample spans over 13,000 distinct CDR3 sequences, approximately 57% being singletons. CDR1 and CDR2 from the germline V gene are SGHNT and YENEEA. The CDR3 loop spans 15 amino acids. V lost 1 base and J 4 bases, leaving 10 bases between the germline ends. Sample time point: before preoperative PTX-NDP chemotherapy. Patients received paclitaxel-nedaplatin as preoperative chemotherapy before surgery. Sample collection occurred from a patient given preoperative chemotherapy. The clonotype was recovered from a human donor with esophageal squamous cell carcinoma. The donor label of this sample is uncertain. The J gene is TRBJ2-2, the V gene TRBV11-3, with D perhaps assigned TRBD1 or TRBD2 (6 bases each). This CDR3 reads CASSLGGASTGELFF. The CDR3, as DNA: TGTGCCAGCAGCTTAGGGGGGGCGTCCACCGGGGAGCTGTTTTTT.